What follows are 8 T cell receptor beta chains derived from one specimen sequenced in a study of blood T cell repertoires in COVID-19. The assay was immunoSEQ multiplex PCR, and TCRdb's table has in-frame clones only and misses some. In the table there are fewer than 350,000 clones, just over 90% of which are singletons. The specimen was PBMCs or T cells enriched from blood (not recorded which). The receptor source for this set is a woman between 40 and 55 years old with acute COVID-19.

This clone was seen only a few times. V usage is TRBV29-1 and J usage is TRBJ2-7; 9 bases match TRBD1. Per germline, CDR1 SQVTM and CDR2 ANQGSEA. Unmatched junction bases numbered 3, after V lost 6 bases and J lost 3 bases. CDR3 size: 12 residues. The CDR3: CSVGTGNYEQYF. The CDR3 bases are TGCAGCGTGGGGACAGGGAACTACGAGCAGTACTTC.

The CDR3 region is CASSFSDISGNEQFF. The CDR3 nucleotides are TGTGCCAGCAGTTTCTCGGACATATCAGGCAATGAGCAGTTCTTC. This chain links TRBV28 with TRBJ2-1; weak D call: TRBD1 (5 bases). This CDR3 has 15 amino acids. The germline V and J ends were trimmed by 3 bases and 6 bases, with 15 bases remaining between them. The germline CDR1 and CDR2 sequences are MDHEN and SYDVKM.

The chain employs TRBV4-1 and TRBJ2-7; D ambiguous. Deletions cut 3 bases from V and 2 bases from J, with 14 bases between. The CDR3 runs to 15 residues. Germline CDR1 is MGHRA and CDR2 is YSYEKL. CDR3 in DNA: TGCGCCAGCAGCCAGACTTACCTCCCCCCCTACGAGCAGTACTTC. Protein product: CASSQTYLPPYEQYF.

The chain carries TRBV5-6 and TRBJ1-4; 7 bases are shared with TRBD1. The CDR3 extends over 13 amino acids. Germline V gene sequence: CDR1 SGHDT, CDR2 YYEEEE. J lost 3 bases, V lost 4 bases, and 0 bases had no gene match. CDR3 protein: CASSTGANEKLFF. The CDR3 DNA reads TGTGCCAGCAGCACAGGGGCTAATGAAAAACTGTTTTTT.

V gene TRBV29-1 combines with J gene TRBJ1-2; D possibly corresponds to TRBD1 (6 bases). Looked up from germline, CDR1 is SQVTM and CDR2 is ANQGSEA. Trimming pared 2 bases from V and 4 bases from J, leaving 11 bases between. The CDR3 has 13 residues. The CDR3 region is CSVESGAGYGYTF. The CDR3 region has the DNA TGCAGCGTTGAATCAGGGGCCGGCTATGGCTACACCTTC. The full variable domain, its missing parts supplied by reference TRBV29-1 and TRBJ1-2, is SAVISQKPSRDICQRGTSLTIQCQVDSQVTMMFWYRQQPGQSLTLIATANQGSEATYESGFVIDKFPISRPNLTFSTLTVSNMSPEDSSIYLCSVESGAGYGYTFGSGTRLTVV.

The chain joins TRBV25-1 to TRBJ1-2, with D tentatively TRBD1 (6 bases). The germline gives CDR1 MGHDK, CDR2 SYGVNS. Between the trimmed V and J ends, which lost 6 bases and 5 bases, there was a span of 19 bases. The CDR3 spans 15 residues. Here the CDR3 reads CASRGGSAGAYGYTF. DNA of the CDR3: TGTGCCAGCAGAGGGGGGTCGGCGGGGGCGTATGGCTACACCTTC.

This clone is a singleton in its sample. The chain links TRBV7-9 to TRBJ1-1; a possible D gene is TRBD1 (6 bases). There are 17 residues in the CDR3. Germline V gene lookup returns CDR1 SEHNR and CDR2 FQNEAQ (reference sequence). V gave up 5 bases and J gave up 4 bases, with 23 bases separating them. CDR3 nucleotide sequence: TGTGCCAGCAGCCCTTCCGCCCTCGGGACAATCGCCACTGAAGCTTTCTTT. Amino acids: CASSPSALGTIATEAFF.

This chain uses TRBV12-3 or TRBV12-4 with TRBJ1-2; a possible D gene is TRBD1 (5 bases). The ends were cut back, 6 bases at V and 8 bases at J, with 10 bases in the middle. CDR3 length: 11 amino acids. In DNA form, the CDR3 reads TGTGCCAGCAGGCGGGGGGAAGGCTACACCTTC. Its protein is CASRRGEGYTF.